This is a list of T cell receptor beta chains from one sample in a study of T cells in Graves' hyperthyroidism and ophthalmopathy. TCRdb called the multiplex PCR reads again in MiXCR, with one record for every CDR3 protein. The sample shows about 640,000 distinct CDR3 sequences, more than 20% of them seen only once. The sample was blood. The receptors here all came from a man in his thirties or forties with Graves' ophthalmopathy. Both conserved end residues are part of each CDR3. A D gene is named only where the DNA matches it firmly. Some rows have no size entry. The others give once, few or many, or a class for an expanded clone.

j_call clone_size v_call d_call cdr3_aa cdr3_nt
TRBJ2-3 many TRBV2 . CASGGFTDTQYF TGTGCCAGCGGAGGTTTCACAGATACGCAGTATTTT
TRBJ2-4 . TRBV9 . CASSVGGDQNIQYF TGTGCCAGCAGCGTAGGAGGGGACCAAAACATTCAGTACTTC
TRBJ1-1 many TRBV30 . CAESPGANTEAFF TGTGCCGAAAGCCCGGGGGCTAACACTGAAGCTTTCTTT
TRBJ1-1 few TRBV6-1 . CASSSGPQRNTEAFF TGTGCCAGCAGTTCCGGCCCACAGAGGAACACTGAAGCTTTCTTT
TRBJ2-2 few TRBV12-3/TRBV12-4 . CASSLRGLAGELFF TGTGCCAGCAGTTTGAGAGGGCTGGCCGGGGAGCTGTTTTTT
TRBJ2-3 many TRBV5-1 . CASSLDPGAADTQYF TGCGCCAGCAGCTTGGATCCAGGGGCGGCAGATACGCAGTATTTT
TRBJ2-7 many TRBV6-1 . CASTHGYEQYF TGTGCCAGCACCCACGGCTACGAGCAGTACTTC
TRBJ2-1 . TRBV4-1 TRBD1 CASSHLTGVDEQFF TGCGCCAGCAGCCACCTGACAGGGGTGGATGAGCAGTTCTTC
TRBJ1-3 few TRBV5-6 . CASTSIDRGNTIYF TGTGCCAGCACTTCGATCGATCGTGGAAACACCATATATTTT
TRBJ1-3 few TRBV5-1 . CASSLDLGVGNTIYF TGCGCCAGCAGCTTGGATTTGGGGGTCGGAAACACCATATATTTT
TRBJ2-7 few TRBV11-2 TRBD2 CASSLGWGTSGRAQGGTEQYF TGTGCCAGCAGCTTAGGGTGGGGGACTAGCGGGAGGGCCCAGGGGGGCACCGAGCAGTACTTC
TRBJ2-4 . TRBV3-1 TRBD1 CASSHDGTVLAKNIQYF TGTGCCAGCAGCCATGATGGGACAGTACTAGCCAAAAACATTCAGTACTTC
TRBJ2-3 . TRBV25-1 TRBD2 CASSDIRRGSSDTQYF TGTGCCAGCAGTGATATTCGGCGGGGGAGTTCAGATACGCAGTATTTT
TRBJ2-1 . TRBV2 . CASSDSAYNEQFF TGTGCCAGCAGTGATAGTGCCTACAATGAGCAGTTCTTC
TRBJ2-5 . TRBV7-7 TRBD2 CASSLREGLSETQYF TGTGCTAGCAGCTTAAGGGAGGGCTTGTCTGAGACCCAGTACTTC
TRBJ2-7 . TRBV4-1 . CASSQVSAYEQYF TGCGCCAGCAGCCAAGTGTCCGCCTACGAGCAGTACTTC
TRBJ2-5 . TRBV28 . CASGRTSSGQETQYF TGTGCCAGCGGGCGGACCTCCTCAGGGCAAGAGACCCAGTACTTC
TRBJ1-1 . TRBV20-1 . CSAALGTLAFF TGCAGTGCTGCACTCGGGACTCTGGCTTTCTTT
TRBJ2-5 many TRBV7-9 . CASSLQGRETQYF TGTGCCAGCAGCTTACAGGGACGAGAGACCCAGTACTTC
TRBJ2-7 many TRBV30 TRBD2 CAWITSGGSYEQYF TGTGCCTGGATCACTAGCGGAGGCTCCTACGAGCAGTACTTC
TRBJ1-4 . TRBV5-6 . CASSSRTGYEKLFF TGTGCCAGCAGCTCCCGCACCGGTTATGAAAAACTGTTTTTT
TRBJ2-3 many TRBV5-1 . CASTQRADTDTQYF TGCGCCAGCACCCAGCGGGCAGACACAGATACGCAGTATTTT
TRBJ2-7 many TRBV28 TRBD1 CASKPPGQGSWRQYF TGTGCCAGCAAACCACCGGGACAGGGGAGTTGGAGGCAGTACTTC
TRBJ1-2 few TRBV10-3 . CAISTGLSGGYTF TGTGCCATCAGTACAGGGCTGTCAGGGGGCTACACCTTC
TRBJ1-1 many TRBV12-3/TRBV12-4 . CASSSWEGAFF TGTGCCAGCAGCTCTTGGGAGGGGGCTTTCTTT
TRBJ2-1 . TRBV7-9 . CASSLGEFDEQFF TGTGCCAGCAGCTTGGGGGAGTTCGATGAGCAGTTCTTC
TRBJ2-1 . TRBV30 TRBD2 CAWSAGGPYNEQFF TGTGCCTGGAGTGCGGGAGGGCCCTACAATGAGCAGTTCTTC
TRBJ2-3 . TRBV28 . CASSLTPAPYTDTQYF TGTGCCAGCAGTCTCACCCCGGCTCCCTACACAGATACGCAGTATTTT
TRBJ2-7 few TRBV15 TRBD2 CATSRWTSGSYEQYF TGTGCCACCAGCAGGTGGACTAGCGGGTCCTACGAGCAGTACTTC
TRBJ1-2 . TRBV7-2 . CASRLSITPGGGGYTF TGTGCCAGCAGACTTTCAATTACGCCAGGAGGCGGTGGCTACACCTTC
TRBJ1-3 many TRBV3-1 . CASSPTPGTGNTIYF TGTGCCAGCAGCCCAACCCCAGGGACTGGAAACACCATATATTTT
TRBJ1-1 . TRBV29-1 TRBD1 CSVERDRRLEAFF TGCAGCGTTGAACGGGACAGGCGCCTCGAAGCTTTCTTT
TRBJ1-5 many TRBV7-8 . CASSLDNNNQPQHF TGTGCCAGCAGCCTGGACAATAACAATCAGCCCCAGCATTTT
TRBJ2-2 many TRBV30 TRBD2 CAWRREGLNTGELFF TGTGCCTGGAGGCGGGAGGGTCTCAACACCGGGGAGCTGTTTTTT
TRBJ1-5 many TRBV5-1 . CASSYSNNQPQHF TGCGCCAGCAGCTATTCTAACAATCAGCCCCAGCATTTT
TRBJ2-5 . TRBV11-2 . CASSFKGLNPNQETQYF TGTGCCAGCAGCTTCAAAGGGCTTAACCCCAACCAAGAGACCCAGTACTTC
TRBJ1-2 few TRBV5-8 TRBD1 CASSLVGRGNYGYTF TGTGCCAGCAGCTTGGTGGGCAGGGGGAACTATGGCTACACCTTC
TRBJ1-4 many TRBV13 . CASSQGRFEKLFF TGTGCCAGCAGCCAGGGACGTTTCGAAAAACTGTTTTTT
TRBJ2-5 . TRBV10-2 TRBD2 CASRESGRSRTQYF TGCGCCAGCAGGGAAAGCGGGAGGAGCAGGACCCAGTACTTC
TRBJ2-5 . TRBV20-1 TRBD1 CSAKNDIRDRSQETQYF TGCAGTGCCAAAAACGATATCCGGGACAGGAGCCAAGAGACCCAGTACTTC
TRBJ1-1 . TRBV7-3 TRBD1 CASMDRVEAFF TGTGCCAGCATGGACAGGGTTGAGGCTTTCTTT
TRBJ2-2 . TRBV15 . CATSNMIPGELFF TGTGCCACCAGCAACATGATCCCCGGGGAGCTGTTTTTT
TRBJ1-4 once TRBV4-3 TRBD1 CASSQDFDRGREKLFF TGCGCCAGCAGCCAAGATTTTGACAGGGGGCGTGAAAAACTGTTTTTT
TRBJ1-4 many TRBV2 . CASSANTGGEKLFF TGTGCCAGCAGTGCCAATACCGGGGGTGAAAAACTGTTTTTT
TRBJ2-3 few TRBV15 . CATSRDSPGTYLGGDTQYF TGTGCCACCAGCAGAGATTCCCCCGGGACCTACCTAGGGGGAGATACGCAGTATTTT
TRBJ2-7 few TRBV14 . CASSQYTYEQYF TGTGCCAGCAGCCAGTATACTTACGAGCAGTACTTC
TRBJ2-5 few TRBV30 TRBD1 CAWSSGTGRQETQYF TGTGCCTGGAGTTCCGGGACAGGGCGGCAAGAGACCCAGTACTTC
TRBJ2-2 . TRBV7-9 TRBD1 CASYTGGANTGELFF TGTGCCAGCTATACAGGGGGCGCTAACACCGGGGAGCTGTTTTTT
TRBJ2-7 . TRBV12-3/TRBV12-4 . CASSYAFSYEQYF TGTGCCAGCAGTTACGCCTTTTCCTACGAGCAGTACTTC
TRBJ2-2 few TRBV9 . CASSVATNTYGHHTGELFF TGTGCCAGCAGCGTAGCTACAAATACCTATGGCCATCATACCGGGGAGCTGTTTTTT
TRBJ2-7 . TRBV5-1 . CASSVAEGYEQYF TGCGCCAGCAGCGTGGCGGAGGGGTACGAGCAGTACTTC
TRBJ1-4 . TRBV27 . CASAPRGQGEKLFF TGTGCCAGCGCTCCCCGGGGTCAAGGCGAAAAACTGTTTTTT
TRBJ1-6 . TRBV7-2 . CASSLGKAFGSPLHF TGTGCCAGCAGCTTAGGGAAGGCGTTTGGATCACCCCTCCACTTT
TRBJ1-2 many TRBV5-1 . CARLGKDRAHPTIGFCCGYTF TGCGCCAGACTCGGGAAGGACAGAGCCCACCCTACCATAGGTTTTTGTTGCGGCTACACCTTC
TRBJ2-1 . TRBV10-2 TRBD2 CASSERLAGNEQFF TGCGCCAGCAGTGAAAGACTAGCGGGAAATGAGCAGTTCTTC
TRBJ1-4 . TRBV7-9 . CASSLVGLTNEKLFF TGTGCCAGCAGCTTAGTGGGGCTCACTAATGAAAAACTGTTTTTT
TRBJ2-3 . TRBV24-1 . CATSDALGDTDTQYF TGTGCCACCAGTGATGCATTGGGGGACACAGATACGCAGTATTTT
TRBJ2-7 . TRBV20-1 TRBD2 CSARGGGPYEQYF TGCAGTGCTAGAGGCGGGGGGCCCTACGAGCAGTACTTC